This T cell receptor beta chain comes out of a study of T cell repertoires in cytomegalovirus infection. In the study overall: From public TCR beta signatures came an indication of both CMV infection and matching HLA type.

Findings and caveats of the study: The ex vivo response was dominated by HLA-C-restricted CMV-specific TCR beta clonotypes. Totalled public TCR beta family frequency picked out people who carried CMV plus the relevant HLA.

This clonotype came up a few times. Its antigen is unidentified. The CDR3 runs to 15 residues. Trimming took off 1 base at V and 4 bases at J, with 10 bases between the two ends. TCRdb reprocessed the reads via MiXCR and lists one record per CDR3 protein. The table shows around 550,000 distinct CDR3 sequences, with about 26% occurring only once. This sequence joins TRBV12-3 or TRBV12-4 and TRBJ2-2, with D possibly matching TRBD2 (5 bases). This receptor was identified in a human donor in good health (CMV status not recorded). Some clones in this sample may be carry-over from other donors' samples. The sequenced material came from PBMCs. The CDR3 here is CASSLGGVGTGELFF. CDR3 sequence (DNA): TGTGCCAGCAGTTTAGGGGGAGTGGGCACCGGGGAGCTGTTTTTT.